This TCR beta chain was documented in a study of blood T cell repertoires in COVID-19. Study-level background: Acute-phase and convalescent COVID-19 samples originated in the United States, Italy and Spain. T cells, B-cell-depleted T cells, or PBMCs supplied cDNA or gDNA.

Seattle's enrolled individuals joined amid active infection and were then monitored longitudinally. Some clones are missing from TCRdb's copy, which holds only in-frame ones; the method was immunoSEQ multiplex PCR. The profile shows some 260,000 clones, over 80% of them singletons. The CDR3 loop spans 20 amino acids. Germline lookup yields CDR1 MNHEY and CDR2 SMNVEV (reference sequence). The ends were cut back, 1 base at V and 0 bases at J, with 22 bases in the middle. The sequence derives from a woman in her seventies with COVID-19, enrolled during active disease. Sequencing was carried out using peripheral blood. The J gene is TRBJ1-5, the V gene TRBV27, with D tentatively TRBD1 (5 bases). The DNA for the CDR3 is TGTGCCAGCAGTTTATTCATGGGGCGGGGACCGACGTATAGCAATCAGCCCCAGCATTTT. Encoded protein: CASSLFMGRGPTYSNQPQHF.